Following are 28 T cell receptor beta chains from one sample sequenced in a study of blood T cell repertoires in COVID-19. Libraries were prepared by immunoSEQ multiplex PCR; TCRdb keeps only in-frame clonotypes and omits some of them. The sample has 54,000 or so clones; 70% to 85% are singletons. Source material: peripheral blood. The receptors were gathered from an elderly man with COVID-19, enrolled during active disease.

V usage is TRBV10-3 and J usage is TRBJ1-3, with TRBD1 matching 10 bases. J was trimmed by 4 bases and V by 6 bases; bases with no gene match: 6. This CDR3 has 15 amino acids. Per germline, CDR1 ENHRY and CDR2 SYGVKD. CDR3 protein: CAIRTGTGDGNTIYF. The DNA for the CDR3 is TGTGCCATCAGAACCGGGACAGGGGACGGAAACACCATATATTTT.

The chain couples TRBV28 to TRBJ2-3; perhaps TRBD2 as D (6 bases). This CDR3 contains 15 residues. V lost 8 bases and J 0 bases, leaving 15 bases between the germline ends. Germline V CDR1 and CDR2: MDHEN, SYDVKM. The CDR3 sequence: CASPPLALSTDTQYF. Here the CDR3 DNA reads TGTGCCAGCCCCCCTCTAGCGTTGAGCACAGATACGCAGTATTTT.

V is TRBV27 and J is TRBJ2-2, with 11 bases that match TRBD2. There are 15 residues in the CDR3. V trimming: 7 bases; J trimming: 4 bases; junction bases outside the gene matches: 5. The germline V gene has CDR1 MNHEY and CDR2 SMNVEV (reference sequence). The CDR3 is CASTLAGGRTGELFF. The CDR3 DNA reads TGTGCCAGCACCCTAGCGGGGGGACGCACCGGGGAGCTGTTTTTT.

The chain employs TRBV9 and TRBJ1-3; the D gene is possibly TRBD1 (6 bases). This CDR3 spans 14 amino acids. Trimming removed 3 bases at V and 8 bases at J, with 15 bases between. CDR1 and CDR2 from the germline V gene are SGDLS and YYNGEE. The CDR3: CASSADSALDTIYF. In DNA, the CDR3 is TGTGCCAGCAGCGCGGACAGTGCGTTAGACACCATATATTTT.

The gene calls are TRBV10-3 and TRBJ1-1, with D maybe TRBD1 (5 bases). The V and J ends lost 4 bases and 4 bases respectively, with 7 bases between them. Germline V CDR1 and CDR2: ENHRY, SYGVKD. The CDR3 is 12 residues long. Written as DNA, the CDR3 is TGTGCCATCAGTGGGGGGGGCACTGAAGCTTTCTTT. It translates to CAISGGGTEAFF.

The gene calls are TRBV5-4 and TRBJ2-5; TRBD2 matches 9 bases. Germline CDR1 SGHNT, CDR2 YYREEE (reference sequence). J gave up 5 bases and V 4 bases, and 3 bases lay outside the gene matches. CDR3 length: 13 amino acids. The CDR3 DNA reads TGTGCCAGCAGCCAGCGGGGGGTGGAGACCCAGTACTTC. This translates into CASSQRGVETQYF.

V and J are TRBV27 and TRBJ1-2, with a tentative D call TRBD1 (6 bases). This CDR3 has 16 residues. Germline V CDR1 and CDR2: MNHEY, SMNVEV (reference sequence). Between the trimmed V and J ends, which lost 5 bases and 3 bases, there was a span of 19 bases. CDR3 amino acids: CASSPLRGGADYGYTF. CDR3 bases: TGTGCCAGCAGTCCCCTGAGGGGGGGGGCTGACTATGGCTACACCTTC.

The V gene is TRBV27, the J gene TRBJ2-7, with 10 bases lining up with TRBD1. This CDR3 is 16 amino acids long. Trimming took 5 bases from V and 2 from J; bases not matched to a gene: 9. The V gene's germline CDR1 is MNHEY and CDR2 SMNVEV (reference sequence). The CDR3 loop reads CASSEQTGGLTYEQYF. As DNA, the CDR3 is TGTGCCAGCAGTGAGCAGACAGGGGGCCTAACCTACGAGCAGTACTTC.

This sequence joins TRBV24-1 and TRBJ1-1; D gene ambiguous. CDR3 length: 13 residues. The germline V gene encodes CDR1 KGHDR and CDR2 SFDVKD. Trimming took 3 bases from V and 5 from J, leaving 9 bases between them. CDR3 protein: CATSDLSGTEAFF. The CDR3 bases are TGTGCCACCAGTGATCTCAGCGGAACTGAAGCTTTCTTT.

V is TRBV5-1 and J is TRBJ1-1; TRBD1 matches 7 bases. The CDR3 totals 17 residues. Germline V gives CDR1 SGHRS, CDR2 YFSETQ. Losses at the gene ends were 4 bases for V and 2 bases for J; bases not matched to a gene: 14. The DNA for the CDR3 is TGCGCCAGCAGCGGTGGAAACCTTGGGACAGTTAACACTGAAGCTTTCTTT. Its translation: CASSGGNLGTVNTEAFF.

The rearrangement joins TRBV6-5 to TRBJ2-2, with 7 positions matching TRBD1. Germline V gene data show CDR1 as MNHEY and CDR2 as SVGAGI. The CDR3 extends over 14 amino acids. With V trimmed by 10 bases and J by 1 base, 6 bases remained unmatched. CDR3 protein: CATARDRNTGELFF. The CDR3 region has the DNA TGTGCCACCGCCCGGGACAGGAACACCGGGGAGCTGTTTTTT.

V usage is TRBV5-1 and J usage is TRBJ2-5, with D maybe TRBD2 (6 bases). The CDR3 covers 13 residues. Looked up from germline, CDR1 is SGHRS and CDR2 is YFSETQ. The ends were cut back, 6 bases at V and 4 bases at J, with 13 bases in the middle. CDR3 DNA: TGCGCCAGCACCGGAGGGACGCGAGAGACCCAGTACTTC. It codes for CASTGGTRETQYF.

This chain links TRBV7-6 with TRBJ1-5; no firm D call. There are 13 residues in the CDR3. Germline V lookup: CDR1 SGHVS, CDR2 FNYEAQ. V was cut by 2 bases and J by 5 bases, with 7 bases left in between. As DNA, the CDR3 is TGTGCCAGCAGCTTATCAGATGATCAGCCCCAGCATTTT. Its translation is CASSLSDDQPQHF.

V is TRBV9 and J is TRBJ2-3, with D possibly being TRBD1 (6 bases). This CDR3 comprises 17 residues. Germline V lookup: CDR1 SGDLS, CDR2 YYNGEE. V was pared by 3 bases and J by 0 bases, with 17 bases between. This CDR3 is CASSEGPKGESTDTQYF. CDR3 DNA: TGTGCCAGCAGCGAGGGGCCTAAGGGGGAGAGCACAGATACGCAGTATTTT.

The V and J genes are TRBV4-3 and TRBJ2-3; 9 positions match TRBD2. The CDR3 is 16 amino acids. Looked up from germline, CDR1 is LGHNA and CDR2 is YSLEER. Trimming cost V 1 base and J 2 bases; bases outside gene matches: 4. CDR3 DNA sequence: TGCGCCAGCAGCCAAGCGGGACTAGCAGTCACAGATACGCAGTATTTT. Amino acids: CASSQAGLAVTDTQYF.

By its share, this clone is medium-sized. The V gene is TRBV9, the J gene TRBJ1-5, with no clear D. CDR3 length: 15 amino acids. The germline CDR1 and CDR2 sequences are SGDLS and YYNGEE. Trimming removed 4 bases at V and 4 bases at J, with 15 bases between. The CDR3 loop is CASSKSIEPNQPQHF. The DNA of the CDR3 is TGTGCCAGCAGCAAGTCGATAGAACCAAATCAGCCCCAGCATTTT.

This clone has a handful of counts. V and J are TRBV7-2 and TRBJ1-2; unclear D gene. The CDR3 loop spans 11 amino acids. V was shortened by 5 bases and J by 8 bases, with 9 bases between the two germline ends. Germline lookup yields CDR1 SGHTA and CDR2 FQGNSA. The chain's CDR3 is CASSPRGGYTF. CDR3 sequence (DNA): TGTGCCAGCAGCCCCCGCGGAGGCTACACCTTC.

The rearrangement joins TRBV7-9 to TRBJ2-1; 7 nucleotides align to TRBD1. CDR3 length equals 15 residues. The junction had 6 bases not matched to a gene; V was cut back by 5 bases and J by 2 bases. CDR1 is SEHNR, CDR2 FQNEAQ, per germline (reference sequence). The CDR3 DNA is TGTGCCAGCAGCACGCGACAGGGAGCCTACAATGAGCAGTTCTTC. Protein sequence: CASSTRQGAYNEQFF.

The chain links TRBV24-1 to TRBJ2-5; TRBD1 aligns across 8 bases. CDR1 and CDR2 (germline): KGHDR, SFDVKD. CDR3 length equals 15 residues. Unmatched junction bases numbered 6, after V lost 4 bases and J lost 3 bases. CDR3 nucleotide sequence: TGTGCCACCAGTGACTGGGGACAGGATGAAGAGACCCAGTACTTC. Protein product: CATSDWGQDEETQYF.

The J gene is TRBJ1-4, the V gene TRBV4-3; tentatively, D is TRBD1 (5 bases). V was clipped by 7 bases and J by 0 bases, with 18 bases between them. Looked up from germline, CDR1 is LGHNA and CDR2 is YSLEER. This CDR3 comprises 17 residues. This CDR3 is CASNFGGAKATNEKLFF. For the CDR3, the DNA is TGCGCCAGCAATTTTGGAGGGGCGAAGGCAACTAATGAAAAACTGTTTTTT.

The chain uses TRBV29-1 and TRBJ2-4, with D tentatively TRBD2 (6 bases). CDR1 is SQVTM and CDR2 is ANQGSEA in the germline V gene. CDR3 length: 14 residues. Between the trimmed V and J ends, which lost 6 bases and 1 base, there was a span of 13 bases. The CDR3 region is CSVRDFSAKNIQYF. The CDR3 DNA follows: TGCAGCGTACGGGACTTTTCGGCCAAAAACATTCAGTACTTC.

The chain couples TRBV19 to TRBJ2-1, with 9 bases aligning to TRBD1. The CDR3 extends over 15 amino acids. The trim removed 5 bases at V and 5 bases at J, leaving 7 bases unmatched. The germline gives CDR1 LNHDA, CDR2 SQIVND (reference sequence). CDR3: CASSVTGGADNEQFF. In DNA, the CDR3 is TGTGCCAGTAGTGTCACAGGGGGCGCGGACAATGAGCAGTTCTTC.

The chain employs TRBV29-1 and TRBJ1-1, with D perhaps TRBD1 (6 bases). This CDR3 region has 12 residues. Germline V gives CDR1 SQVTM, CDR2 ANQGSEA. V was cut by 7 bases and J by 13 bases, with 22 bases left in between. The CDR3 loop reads CSAALQGTVVFF. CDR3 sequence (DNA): TGCAGCGCCGCCCTACAGGGAACTGTAGTTTTCTTT.

For the CDR3, the DNA is TGTGCCAGCAGTGAGACTAGCGGAGGCACCGGGGAGCTGTTTTTT. It encodes CASSETSGGTGELFF. The V and J genes are TRBV6-4 and TRBJ2-2; TRBD2 matches 9 bases. Germline loops: CDR1 MRHNA, CDR2 SNTAGT. The CDR3 contains 15 residues. Trimming took 3 bases from V and 4 from J; bases not matched to a gene: 3.

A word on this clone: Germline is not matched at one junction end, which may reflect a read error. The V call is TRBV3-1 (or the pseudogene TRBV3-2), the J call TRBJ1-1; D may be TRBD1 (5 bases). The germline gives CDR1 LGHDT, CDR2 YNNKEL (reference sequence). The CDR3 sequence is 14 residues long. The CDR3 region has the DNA TGTGCCAGCAGCCTCAATGCAGGGAACTCTGAAGCTTTCTTT. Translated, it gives CASSLNAGNSEAFF.

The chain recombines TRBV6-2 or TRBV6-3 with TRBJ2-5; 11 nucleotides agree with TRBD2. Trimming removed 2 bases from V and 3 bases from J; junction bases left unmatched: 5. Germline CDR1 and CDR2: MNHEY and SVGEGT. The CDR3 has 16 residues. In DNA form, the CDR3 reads TGTGCCAGCAGTTACGGTCCGGGACTAGCGGAAGAGACCCAGTACTTC. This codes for CASSYGPGLAEETQYF.

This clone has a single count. The CDR3 region has the DNA TGTGCCAGTATCCCCCGGACAGGAATCGGGCTCAAACTGTTTTTT. Protein product: CASIPRTGIGLKLFF. This chain uses TRBV19 with TRBJ1-4; the match to TRBD1 covers 7 bases. CDR1 and CDR2 from the germline V gene are LNHDA and SQIVND (reference sequence). V shed 7 bases, J shed 11 bases, and the junction held 16 bases outside the gene matches. The CDR3 consists of 15 residues. Variable domain in full (rest from reference TRBV19 and TRBJ1-4): DGGITQSPKYLFRKEGQNVTLSCEQNLNHDAMYWYRQDPGQGLRLIYYSQIVNDFQKGDIAEGYSVSREKKESFPLTVTSAQKNPTAFYLCASIPRTGIGLKLFFGSGTQLSVL.

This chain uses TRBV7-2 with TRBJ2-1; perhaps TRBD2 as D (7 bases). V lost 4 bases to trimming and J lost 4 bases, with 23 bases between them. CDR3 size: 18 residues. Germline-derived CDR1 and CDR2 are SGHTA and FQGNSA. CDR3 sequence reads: CASSSAGGRGGGYNEQFF. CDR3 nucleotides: TGTGCCAGCAGCTCCGCTGGCGGGAGAGGGGGGGGATACAATGAGCAGTTCTTC.